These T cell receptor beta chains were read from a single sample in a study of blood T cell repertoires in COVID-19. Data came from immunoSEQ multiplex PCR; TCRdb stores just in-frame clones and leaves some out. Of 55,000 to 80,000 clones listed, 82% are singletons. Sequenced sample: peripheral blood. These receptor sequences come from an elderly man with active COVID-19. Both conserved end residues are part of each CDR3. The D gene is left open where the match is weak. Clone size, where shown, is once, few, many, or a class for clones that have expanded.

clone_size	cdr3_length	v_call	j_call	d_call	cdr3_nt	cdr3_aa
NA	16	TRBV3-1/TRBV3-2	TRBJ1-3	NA	TGTGCCAGCACCGCGACAGGCACATTCTCTGGAAACACCATATATTTT	CASTATGTFSGNTIYF
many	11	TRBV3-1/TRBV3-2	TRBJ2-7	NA	TGTGCCAGCAGCCAAGTAAACGAGCAGTACTTC	CASSQVNEQYF
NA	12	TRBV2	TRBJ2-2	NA	TGTGCCAGCAAGTTAGTCACCGGGGAGCTGTTTTTT	CASKLVTGELFF
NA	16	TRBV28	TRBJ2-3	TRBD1	TGTGCCAGCAGTTTGGCGACAGGGGCCCGCGGTGGTACGCAGTATTTT	CASSLATGARGGTQYF
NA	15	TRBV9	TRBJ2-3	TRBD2	TGTGCCAGCAGCAAATCAGCGGGAGTATCAGATACGCAGTATTTT	CASSKSAGVSDTQYF
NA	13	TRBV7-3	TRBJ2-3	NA	TGTGCCAGCAGCAAAAACCCCGGAGATACGCAGTATTTT	CASSKNPGDTQYF
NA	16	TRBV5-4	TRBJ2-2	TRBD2	TGTGCCAGCAGCTTGGGCAGCGGGGCCCTCACCGGGGAGCTGTTTTTT	CASSLGSGALTGELFF
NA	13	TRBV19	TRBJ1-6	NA	TGTGCCAGTAGTCGGGTGGATAATTCACCCCTCCACTTT	CASSRVDNSPLHF
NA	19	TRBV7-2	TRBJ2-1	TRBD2	TGTGCCAGCAGCCCCGGTCCGGGAGGCAAATTAACTTTTTACAATGAGCAGTTCTTC	CASSPGPGGKLTFYNEQFF
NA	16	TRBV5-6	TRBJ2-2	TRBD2	TGTGCCAGCAGCTTGAGAACTAGCGGGGAGAATGGGGAGCTGTTTTTT	CASSLRTSGENGELFF
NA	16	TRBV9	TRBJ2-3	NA	TGTGCCAGCAGTCGAGTCGGGTCCGGAAGCACAGATACGCAGTATTTT	CASSRVGSGSTDTQYF
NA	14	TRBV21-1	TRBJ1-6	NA	TGTGCCAGCAGCAGAGGGGGCCATAATTCACCCCTCCACTTT	CASSRGGHNSPLHF
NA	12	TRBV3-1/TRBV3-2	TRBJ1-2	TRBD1	TGTGCCAGCAACCCCCCTCTGGGACAGCCCCACTTC	CASNPPLGQPHF
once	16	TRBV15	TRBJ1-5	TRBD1	TGTGCCACCAGCAGGGACGGGGGACAGGCTAATCAGCCCCAGCATTTT	CATSRDGGQANQPQHF
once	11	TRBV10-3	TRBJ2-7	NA	TGTGCCATCAGCCAAACGGGGGAGCAGTACTTC	CAISQTGEQYF
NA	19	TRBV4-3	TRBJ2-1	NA	TGCGCCAGCAGCCAAGATCACCCCCTGATAACTGCGGCCTACAATGAGCAGTTCTTC	CASSQDHPLITAAYNEQFF
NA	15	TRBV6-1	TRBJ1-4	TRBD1	TGTGCCAGCAGTGAAGGGACAGGGCCAAGGGGAAAACTGTTTTTT	CASSEGTGPRGKLFF